This TCR beta chain is from a study of T cells after yellow fever vaccination. TCRdb re-derived calls from the 5' RACE reads in MiXCR, one entry per CDR3 protein. The repertoire includes some 350,000 distinct CDR3 sequences, 7.5% to 9% of them detected once, and over 15% sits in the top ten. This CDR3 comprises 13 residues. V was pared by 3 bases and J by 8 bases, with 11 bases between. CDR1 and CDR2 (germline): SGHTA, FQGNSA. This clonotype was detected only a few times. Antigen: not known. General study findings and limits: After the booster, about 95% of CD4 and about nine tenths of CD8 primary-response clones were re-detected.

V and J are TRBV7-2 and TRBJ2-1, with D tentatively TRBD2 (6 bases). The sequence was obtained from a man aged 18 to 30 who received the YFV17D yellow fever vaccine. Source: PBMCs, taken on the day of the first yellow fever vaccination. CDR3 nucleotide sequence: TGTGCCAGCAGCTTCGGGGGTGGCGATGAGCAGTTCTTC. Amino acids: CASSFGGGDEQFF.